This T cell receptor beta chain was identified during a study of T cell responses to AZD1222 COVID-19 vaccine. This clone was detected only once. Its antigen remains unidentified. The data were produced by immunoSEQ multiplex PCR, yet TCRdb's version contains in-frame clones alone and is incomplete. This table holds 55,000 to 85,000 clones, around 84% found once. The germline gives CDR1 SGHKS, CDR2 YYEKEE (reference sequence). The CDR3 is made up of 12 amino acids. V was pared by 1 base and J by 14 bases, with 13 bases between. Study findings and constraints: Reports say nearly half of spike-specific TCRs go after unmutated variant regions. Vaccine-associated CD4 TCRs ranged over spike, dominating at 160-218 and 743-854.

The clonotype comes from an adult in good health. The source was peripheral blood, collected on day 0 of AZD1222 vaccination. This chain links TRBV5-5 with TRBJ2-1; D gene uncertain. CDR3 bases: TGTGCCAGCAGCTTGTTGACTGGATCGGAGTTCTTC. Its protein is CASSLLTGSEFF.